A single TCR beta chain is shown here with its context. No antigen is known for it. The sample holds no much larger clone one base away, and base qualities are not on file. This record comes from a study of blood T cell repertoires in COVID-19 (dated by TCRdb to 2018 to 2021). Turning to the overall study: Collaborator samples came from the United States, Italy and Spain and covered acute and convalescent phases of COVID-19. The material from the prospective study consisted of cDNA or gDNA derived from T cells, B-cell-depleted T cells, or PBMCs. Deeply sampled blood TCRbeta repertoires from subjects exposed to, actively infected with, or recovered from COVID-19 were included in the dataset. The repertoires were released in a freely available public database intended as a resource for research on the immune response to SARS-CoV-2. Samples were obtained from the ongoing ImmuneRACE study (first 160 participants) and from roughly 1,300 subjects provided by 6 global collaborators. A de-identified subject ID, COVID-19 status, age in years and sex were almost always included in the sample metadata. Where HLA class I and class II types were available, the types were taken from metadata supplied by the sample provider, not from assay-based typing. Overall study results and their limits: How much clinical and demographic metadata was included differed by source and by participant, and the metadata was provided uncurated.

TCRbeta CDR3 regions were amplified from genomic DNA by means of the immunoSEQ Assay, a bias-controlled multiplex PCR. On the authors' methods: The number of nucleated cells in each sample was estimated from the amplification of reference gene primers within the assay. To quantify the absolute abundance of each unique TCRbeta CDR3 rearrangement, sequence reads were collapsed and filtered. For each sample, productive Simpson clonality was calculated as the square root of Simpson's diversity index across productive rearrangements. Sourced from immuneACCESS, this table was stored by TCRdb with only in-frame sequences that have V and J called. A share of the clones is absent; for the studies checked, an unresolved V gene accounts for under half, and the remainder has no known explanation. V, J and clone size are taken as reported in that table, and D and trimming were inferred from the DNA itself. In all, the sample holds fewer than 150,000 clones, and approximately 90% of those were seen once. The ten top clones hold 8% to 8.5% of the sample.

Trimming removed 0 bases from V and 9 bases from J, leaving 4 bases between the germline ends. According to the germline V gene, CDR1 reads SGHRS and CDR2 reads YFSETQ. Spanning cysteine to phenylalanine, the CDR3 consists of 11 amino acids. Only CDR3 DNA is held: 33 bases, read in frame from base 1. Samples from volunteer blood donors who had recovered from COVID-19 were contributed by a second Seattle source. Each collaborating institution followed its own protocols to collect whole blood in K2EDTA tubes. For TCRbeta analysis, collaborator samples were shipped as frozen whole blood, as isolated PBMCs, or as DNA extracted from either sample type.

Sequenced input: peripheral blood. The sequence is built from TRBV5-1 and TRBJ2-1; no D segment can be confidently identified. The TCR sequence derives from a woman between 65 and 79 years old who had recovered from COVID-19. CDR3 protein: CASSLGGEQFF. The nucleotides read TGCGCCAGCAGCTTGGGCGGTGAGCAGTTCTTC.